This T cell receptor beta chain is from a study of blood T cell repertoires in COVID-19. Study in general: From the United States, Italy and Spain came samples of acute and convalescent COVID-19. In each case, the material was cDNA or gDNA derived from T cells, B-cell-depleted T cells, or PBMCs.

The authors' processing: Scientists estimated how many nucleated cells there were by amplifying reference gene primers. Data came from immunoSEQ multiplex PCR; TCRdb stores just in-frame clones and leaves some out. Clonal size and the V and J genes are those of that table, whereas D and trimming came from the DNA. The sample holds around 130,000 clones, 70% to 85% seen once. The sequence derives from a woman older than 75 with acute or convalescent COVID-19. The sequencing sample was made of peripheral blood.

CDR3 region: CASSQDPGTSYNEQFF. The CDR3 DNA reads as TGCGCCAGCAGCCAAGATCCGGGAACTTCCTACAATGAGCAGTTCTTC. This sequence joins TRBV4-3 and TRBJ2-1; tentative D call: TRBD2 (5 bases). V lost 0 bases to trimming and J lost 1 base, with 10 bases between them. Per germline, CDR1 LGHNA and CDR2 YSLEER. CDR3 size: 16 residues.